Below, 7 T cell receptor beta chains from the same sample are listed, as sequenced in a study of blood T cell repertoires in COVID-19. The table came from immunoSEQ multiplex PCR; TCRdb's copy has only in-frame clones and leaves some out. In the table there are about 270,000 clones, roughly 86% of which are singletons. The sample consisted of peripheral blood. These receptors all come from a man aged 35 to 55 with active or convalescent COVID-19.

This chain connects TRBV9 to TRBJ1-4; D possibly corresponds to TRBD1 (6 bases). The CDR3 covers 13 residues. Germline-derived CDR1 and CDR2 are SGDLS and YYNGEE. Trimming took off 0 bases at V and 15 bases at J, with 15 bases between the two ends. The CDR3, as DNA: TGTGCCAGCAGCGTAGCTCTTAACCAGGGGTTGTTTTTT. Its translation: CASSVALNQGLFF.

The J gene is TRBJ1-3, the V gene TRBV30; D gene uncertain. CDR1 GTSNPN and CDR2 SVGIG come from the germline V gene (reference sequence). V was clipped by 0 bases and J by 2 bases, with 11 bases between them. The CDR3 sequence is 15 residues long. This chain's CDR3 is CAWSVTGNAGNTIYF. CDR3 in DNA: TGTGCCTGGAGTGTAACCGGGAACGCTGGAAACACCATATATTTT.

V usage is TRBV5-1 and J usage is TRBJ2-1; TRBD2 matches at 10 bases. CDR3 length: 16 residues. Germline-derived CDR1 and CDR2 are SGHRS and YFSETQ. The V segment lost 3 bases and the J segment 10 bases; nucleotides outside the gene matches: 13. The CDR3 loop is CASSWTLSGGAREQFF. The CDR3 DNA reads TGCGCCAGCAGCTGGACTCTAAGCGGGGGGGCCCGGGAGCAGTTCTTC.

V usage is TRBV6-6 and J usage is TRBJ2-1; TRBD2 aligns across 12 bases. The J segment lost 8 bases and the V segment lost 4 bases, leaving 9 bases of the junction unmatched. CDR3 length: 16 amino acids. CDR1 is MNHNY, CDR2 SVGAGI, per germline (reference sequence). This chain's CDR3 is CASSFRLAGVKHEQFF. The CDR3 DNA is TGTGCCAGCAGTTTCCGACTAGCGGGAGTGAAGCATGAGCAGTTCTTC.

The gene calls are TRBV10-1 and TRBJ1-5; possibly TRBD1 for D (5 bases). V was cut by 9 bases and J by 1 base, with 7 bases left in between. The CDR3 has 12 residues. The germline gives CDR1 WNHNN, CDR2 SYGVQD (reference sequence). This CDR3 is CAREGSNQPQHF. As DNA, the CDR3 is TGCGCCAGGGAGGGGAGCAATCAGCCCCAGCATTTT.

A note on this clone: The conserved closing phenylalanine or tryptophan is absent in this CDR3, likely reflecting a read error. The DNA is left out, because the CDR3 cannot be placed on it with certainty; the CDR3 is given as TCRdb lists it. The rearrangement uses TRBV7-3 and TRBJ1-2; TRBD1 reflects the table's D call only, with no check against the DNA. The CDR3 adds up to 11 amino acids, both ends counted. The germline V gene encodes CDR1 SGHTA and CDR2 FQGTGA. This CDR3 reads CASSQGRQLEY.

The V gene is TRBV6-5, the J gene TRBJ1-6; D perhaps matches TRBD1 (5 bases). The CDR3 covers 14 residues. Trimming removed 5 bases from V and 5 bases from J, with 10 bases in between. CDR1 and CDR2 from the germline V gene are MNHEY and SVGAGI. DNA of the CDR3: TGTGCCAGCAGTCAGGGCTTCGATAATTCACCCCTCCACTTT. This codes for CASSQGFDNSPLHF.